This is a list of T cell receptor beta chains from one sample in a study of T cells in Graves' hyperthyroidism and ophthalmopathy. TCRdb ran MiXCR on the multiplex PCR reads and lists one entry per CDR3 protein. This table holds 550,000 to 600,000 distinct CDR3 sequences, around 17% found once. Source material: blood. The receptors shown here come from a woman between 18 and 29 years old with Graves' hyperthyroidism. Both conserved end residues are part of each CDR3. D genes are given only for firm matches.

TRBJ2-1	-	TRBV11-3	CASSLGRIKYNEQFF
TRBJ2-7	-	TRBV2	CATTAGGPNEQYF
TRBJ2-5	-	TRBV7-2	CASSSLGETQYF
TRBJ2-2	-	TRBV6-1	CASSEASGGQANTGELFF
TRBJ2-7	TRBD2	TRBV12-3/TRBV12-4	CASSPRLAATYEQYF
TRBJ1-2	-	TRBV10-3	CAISELDTDGYTF
TRBJ1-5	-	TRBV20-1	CSARPLGQGMGQPQHF
TRBJ1-5	-	TRBV20-1	CSARGAGRNNQPQHF
TRBJ2-4	-	TRBV10-3	CAISTFLGGAKNIQYF
TRBJ2-6	-	TRBV7-9	CASSWTASGANVLTF
TRBJ1-6	-	TRBV20-1	CSARDRANHFNSPLHF
TRBJ2-2	TRBD1	TRBV12-3/TRBV12-4	CASSGTGSSGELFF
TRBJ2-1	TRBD2	TRBV6-1	CASGAGVIDEQFF
TRBJ2-5	-	TRBV18	CASSPGQPNQETQYF